Shown below are 28 T cell receptor beta chains from a single sample sequenced in a study of beta chain features in type 1 diabetes. Sequenced material consisted of expressed TCRB transcripts (all of the isolated RNA was reverse transcribed). TCRdb's copy holds only in-frame clones and misses some; the assay was immunoSEQ multiplex PCR. Of 200,000 to 250,000 clones in the sample, 11% were seen once. The sample was central memory CD4+ T cells from blood. The receptors were gathered from a man aged 18 to 29 in good health.

This clone was recorded a few times. The V call is TRBV15, the J call TRBJ1-4, with 8 bases matching TRBD1. Germline CDR1 reads LNHNV; CDR2 reads YYDKDF (reference sequence). The CDR3 loop spans 17 amino acids. V was clipped by 2 bases and J by 1 base; unmatched bases: 6. The CDR3 nucleotides read TGTGCCACCAGCAGACCCCCACAGGGGGGAACTAATGAAAAACTGTTTTTT. The encoded protein is CATSRPPQGGTNEKLFF.

In its sample, this clone was seen many times. The chain is built from TRBV10-3 and TRBJ1-5; D is unclear. Between the trimmed V and J ends, which lost 8 bases and 9 bases, there was a span of 11 bases. The CDR3 covers 11 residues. The germline gives CDR1 ENHRY, CDR2 SYGVKD. The CDR3 DNA is TGTGCCATCGGGCTGTTGTGGCCCCAGCATTTT. Protein product: CAIGLLWPQHF.

J is TRBJ2-7 and V is TRBV6-4; tentatively, D is TRBD1 (5 bases). Trimming left V 2 bases short and J 4 bases short, with 12 bases between. Germline loops: CDR1 MRHNA, CDR2 SNTAGT. This CDR3 has 14 amino acids. CDR3 coding DNA: TGTGCCAGCAGTGACCCGCGACAGACATACGAGCAGTACTTC. Translated, it gives CASSDPRQTYEQYF.

The rearrangement uses TRBV5-1 and TRBJ1-2; 9 nucleotides align to TRBD1. This CDR3 is built from 14 residues. Trimming removed 4 bases from V and 2 bases from J; junction bases left unmatched: 3. Germline V CDR1 and CDR2: SGHRS, YFSETQ. The CDR3 loop reads CASSVTGGNYGYTF. The CDR3 DNA sequence: TGCGCCAGCAGCGTTACAGGGGGCAACTATGGCTACACCTTC.

This chain connects TRBV4-1 to TRBJ2-1; D is uncertain. The CDR3 spans 15 residues. CDR1 and CDR2 from the germline V gene are MGHRA and YSYEKL. Between the trimmed V and J ends, which lost 1 base and 4 bases, there was a span of 11 bases. The CDR3 spells CASSQAVAPYNEQFF. The CDR3, as DNA: TGCGCCAGCAGCCAAGCAGTGGCCCCATACAATGAGCAGTTCTTC.

The chain uses TRBV7-3 and TRBJ2-1, with 10 bases lining up with TRBD2. The CDR3 is 15 residues long. Germline CDR1 reads SGHTA; CDR2 reads FQGTGA. V dropped 5 bases and J dropped 6; count of bases not matched to a gene: 7. CDR3 residues: CASSLTSGVGNEQFF. DNA for the CDR3: TGTGCCAGCAGCCTTACTAGCGGGGTGGGCAATGAGCAGTTCTTC. Variable domain in full (rest from reference TRBV7-3 and TRBJ2-1): GAGVSQTPSNKVTEKGKYVELRCDPISGHTALYWYRQSLGQGPEFLIYFQGTGAADDSGLPNDRFFAVRPEGSVSTLKIQRTERGDSAVYLCASSLTSGVGNEQFFGPGTRLTVL.

V gene TRBV2 combines with J gene TRBJ1-5; TRBD1 agrees at 7 bases. The CDR3 runs 14 residues. Germline CDR1 is SNHLY and CDR2 is FYNNEI. The junction had 4 bases not matched to a gene; V was cut back by 7 bases and J by 1 base. This CDR3 reads CASMPGQSNQPQHF. The CDR3 DNA reads as TGTGCCAGCATGCCGGGACAGAGCAATCAGCCCCAGCATTTT.

The V gene is TRBV11-2, the J gene TRBJ2-1; TRBD2 matches 8 bases. V dropped 7 bases and J dropped 15; count of bases not matched to a gene: 17. The CDR3 runs to 14 residues. Germline V gene lookup returns CDR1 SGHAT and CDR2 FQNNGV. The CDR3 region is CASTNRGAGGQAFF. CDR3 sequence (DNA): TGTGCCAGCACCAACCGGGGCGCGGGAGGCCAGGCGTTCTTC.

This clone was detected only a few times. The chain carries TRBV5-1 and TRBJ2-4; D is undetermined. The CDR3 extends over 16 amino acids. Germline assignment: CDR1 SGHRS and CDR2 YFSETQ. The V end was cut by 2 bases, the J end by 3 bases, with 15 bases between. The CDR3 reads CASSFAAFGGKNIQYF. CDR3 nucleotide sequence: TGCGCCAGCAGCTTTGCGGCTTTTGGTGGCAAAAACATTCAGTACTTC.

This chain joins TRBV6-5 and TRBJ1-2; D remains unclear. CDR1 is MNHEY and CDR2 is SVGAGI in the germline V gene. The CDR3 loop spans 13 amino acids. Trimming shortened V by 2 bases and J by 7 bases, and 11 bases separated the two germline ends. CDR3 loop: CASSYQAGLGYTF. The CDR3 DNA reads TGTGCCAGCAGTTACCAGGCAGGTCTTGGCTACACCTTC.

This clone has a handful of counts. The rearrangement joins TRBV28 to TRBJ2-7, with D maybe TRBD1 (6 bases). The germline gives CDR1 MDHEN, CDR2 SYDVKM. CDR3 length: 15 residues. Trimming shortened V by 1 base and J by 2 bases, and 12 bases separated the two germline ends. CDR3 amino acids: CASSLFRGEAYEQYF. Here the CDR3 DNA reads TGTGCCAGCAGTTTATTCAGGGGAGAGGCCTACGAGCAGTACTTC.

The table lists this clone with a few counts. The rearrangement uses TRBV5-1 and TRBJ2-1; D call uncertain. Per the germline V gene, CDR1 is SGHRS and CDR2 is YFSETQ. The V end was cut by 1 base, the J end by 0 bases, with 8 bases between. The CDR3 is made up of 15 amino acids. In DNA form, the CDR3 reads TGCGCCAGCAGCTTGAATTCTCCCTCCTACAATGAGCAGTTCTTC. This gives the protein CASSLNSPSYNEQFF. Variable domain in full (rest from reference TRBV5-1 and TRBJ2-1): KAGVTQTPRYLIKTRGQQVTLSCSPISGHRSVSWYQQTPGQGLQFLFEYFSETQRNKGNFPGRFSGRQFSNSRSEMNVSTLELGDSALYLCASSLNSPSYNEQFFGPGTRLTVL.

The chain joins TRBV30 to TRBJ2-2, with D unclear. V lost 6 bases and J 0 bases, leaving 11 bases between the germline ends. CDR3 length: 14 amino acids. Per the germline V gene, CDR1 is GTSNPN and CDR2 is SVGIG (reference sequence). CDR3 coding DNA: TGTGCCTGCCACAAGACCGCGAACACCGGGGAGCTGTTTTTT. This codes for CACHKTANTGELFF.

This clone was found a few times. The V gene is TRBV29-1, the J gene TRBJ1-2; TRBD1 is a possible D gene (6 bases). Per the germline V gene, CDR1 is SQVTM and CDR2 is ANQGSEA. There are 15 residues in the CDR3. V dropped 5 bases and J dropped 4 bases, with 20 bases sitting between them. As DNA, the CDR3 is TGCAGCGTTTACTACGGGACACCCAAGGGCTATGGCTACACCTTC. As protein: CSVYYGTPKGYGYTF.

The chain employs TRBV6-1 and TRBJ2-7; TRBD1 aligns across 11 bases. V was clipped by 6 bases and J by 2 bases; unmatched bases: 3. The germline V gene has CDR1 MNHNS and CDR2 SASEGT. The CDR3 consists of 14 residues. The CDR3 coding sequence is TGTGCCAGCAGCCCGGGACAGGGGGCCTACGAGCAGTACTTC. Translation gives CASSPGQGAYEQYF.

The V gene is TRBV30, the J gene TRBJ1-1; 7 nucleotides agree with TRBD1. V was pared by 3 bases and J by 4 bases, with 8 bases of the junction left unmatched. Germline V gene lookup returns CDR1 GTSNPN and CDR2 SVGIG (reference sequence). The CDR3 totals 14 residues. DNA for the CDR3: TGTGCCTGGAGCGTGACAGGGCAGGTCACTGAAGCTTTCTTT. Translation: CAWSVTGQVTEAFF.

This clone was picked up a small number of times. This chain connects TRBV14 to TRBJ2-6; D is ambiguous. This CDR3 has 14 residues. V dropped 4 bases and J dropped 0 bases, with 4 bases sitting between them. Germline-derived CDR1 and CDR2 are SGHDN and FVKESK. The CDR3 DNA follows: TGTGCCAGCAGCCCTTCCTCTGGGGCCAACGTCCTGACTTTC. It is translated as CASSPSSGANVLTF.

V and J are TRBV30 and TRBJ1-5; D uncertain. The CDR3 totals 13 residues. The ends were cut back, 0 bases at V and 7 bases at J, with 10 bases in the middle. The germline gives CDR1 GTSNPN, CDR2 SVGIG (reference sequence). CDR3 residues: CAWSVSAPQPQHF. The CDR3 region has the DNA TGTGCCTGGAGTGTTTCAGCTCCCCAGCCCCAGCATTTT.

The J gene is TRBJ2-7, the V gene TRBV2; possibly TRBD2 for D (6 bases). Trimming shortened V by 8 bases and J by 0 bases, and 11 bases separated the two germline ends. CDR1 is SNHLY, CDR2 FYNNEI, per germline. This CDR3 comprises 13 residues. The CDR3: CASVSGLSYEQYF. The CDR3, as DNA: TGTGCCAGCGTTAGCGGTCTCTCCTACGAGCAGTACTTC.

The chain has TRBV5-1 and TRBJ2-3, with D perhaps matching TRBD2 (7 bases). The V gene lost 4 bases and the J gene lost 2 bases, with 17 bases spanning the gap. The V gene's germline CDR1 is SGHRS and CDR2 YFSETQ. The CDR3 is 16 residues long. CDR3 in DNA: TGCGCCAGCAGCCGGGGGGCTAGCGACTACACAGATACGCAGTATTTT. Translating gives CASSRGASDYTDTQYF.

This clone appeared many times. The rearrangement uses TRBV29-1 and TRBJ2-1; 7 nucleotides match TRBD1. Trimming cost V 6 bases and J 6 bases; bases outside gene matches: 8. The CDR3 is 13 amino acids. Germline V CDR1 and CDR2: SQVTM, ANQGSEA. CDR3 nucleotides: TGCAGCGTAGGGACAGTCCCCATCAATGAGCAGTTCTTC. Protein product: CSVGTVPINEQFF.

The chain links TRBV28 to TRBJ2-3; D unclear. CDR1 MDHEN and CDR2 SYDVKM come from the germline V gene. V lost 5 bases, J lost 2 bases, and 5 bases lay in between. This CDR3 comprises 12 residues. The CDR3 is CASSKITDTQYF. The CDR3 DNA is TGTGCCAGCAGTAAAATCACAGATACGCAGTATTTT.

This clone appeared a few times. J is TRBJ1-3 and V is TRBV7-9, with a tentative D call TRBD1 (5 bases). Trimming shortened V by 8 bases and J by 1 base, and 15 bases separated the two germline ends. Germline V gene data show CDR1 as SEHNR and CDR2 as FQNEAQ (reference sequence). The CDR3 has 15 residues. The CDR3 DNA is TGTGCCAGCCCCCCCGCGGGGGTTTCTGGAAACACCATATATTTT. Its translation is CASPPAGVSGNTIYF.

J is TRBJ2-1 and V is TRBV9; the D is unclear. Germline V gives CDR1 SGDLS, CDR2 YYNGEE. Trimming took 0 bases from V and 5 from J, leaving 9 bases between them. The CDR3 totals 14 residues. DNA of the CDR3: TGTGCCAGCAGCGTAGCCCGTTGGGACAATGAGCAGTTCTTC. Its translation: CASSVARWDNEQFF. The whole variable domain, filled in from reference TRBV9 and TRBJ2-1, reads DSGVTQTPKHLITATGQRVTLRCSPRSGDLSVYWYQQSLDQGLQFLIQYYNGEERAKGNILERFSAQQFPDLHSELNLSSLELGDSALYFCASSVARWDNEQFFGPGTRLTVL.

The rearrangement joins TRBV15 to TRBJ2-5; D may be TRBD2 (6 bases). The germline V gene has CDR1 LNHNV and CDR2 YYDKDF (reference sequence). V was pared by 1 base and J by 5 bases, with 17 bases between. The CDR3 runs to 16 residues. The DNA of the CDR3 is TGTGCCACCAGCAGAGTAACCACTTCGGGGAGGGAGACCCAGTACTTC. It yields the protein CATSRVTTSGRETQYF.

This clone occurred a few times. The chain is built from TRBV4-1 and TRBJ2-5; 8 bases map to TRBD2. CDR1 and CDR2 from the germline V gene are MGHRA and YSYEKL. V lost 4 bases and J lost 5; bases outside the gene matches: 12. This CDR3 is built from 16 residues. The DNA of the CDR3 is TGCGCCAGCAGCCTGTCTGCGGCGGGAGGTTCGGAGACCCAGTACTTC. Encoded protein: CASSLSAAGGSETQYF.

This clone has more than one count but fewer than ten. V usage is TRBV18 and J usage is TRBJ2-3, with 11 positions matching TRBD2. Trimming took 2 bases from V and 1 from J; bases not matched to a gene: 2. Germline lookup yields CDR1 KGHSH and CDR2 LQKENI. The CDR3 consists of 16 residues. CDR3 region: CASSPRTSGRTDTQYF. As DNA, the CDR3 is TGTGCCAGCTCACCAAGGACTAGCGGGCGCACAGATACGCAGTATTTT.

The chain combines TRBV7-2 with TRBJ2-2; no definite D call. The CDR3 contains 14 residues. With 2 bases removed from V and 5 bases from J, the gap between germline ends came to 9 bases. Per the germline V gene, CDR1 is SGHTA and CDR2 is FQGNSA. The CDR3 bases are TGTGCCAGCAGCTTATTAGTATCTACCGGGGAGCTGTTTTTT. Its translation is CASSLLVSTGELFF.